This TCR beta chain was obtained from a study of Ad26.COV2.S vaccination and SARS-CoV-2 variants. General study findings and limits: Post-vaccination breadth of spike-specific CD8+ and CD4+ T cell responses was reportedly substantial.

Treatment here: around 19 received Ad26.COV2.S at low or high dose, single or two shots; several received placebo; per-sample allocation not given. At day 63 after the first vaccine or placebo injection, samples were drawn. Data came from immunoSEQ multiplex PCR; TCRdb stores just in-frame clones and leaves some out. The data hold a few hundred thousand clones, with approximately 90% observed a single time. For this clone: Its specificity is not known.

This CDR3 is built from 17 residues. Trimming removed 1 base at V and 3 bases at J, with 16 bases between. Germline CDR1 LGHDT, CDR2 YNNKEL (reference sequence). The chain uses TRBV3-1 (or the pseudogene TRBV3-2) and TRBJ1-5; no reliable D call. The receptor's source is a person aged 18 to 65 who received the Ad26.COV2.S COVID-19 vaccine or a placebo. Sample: peripheral blood, taken in a trial of Ad26.COV2.S vaccine versus placebo. CDR3 coding DNA: TGTGCCAGCAGCCAAGGTGGAGGGTCGGCACTCAATCAGCCCCAGCATTTT. It is translated as CASSQGGGSALNQPQHF.